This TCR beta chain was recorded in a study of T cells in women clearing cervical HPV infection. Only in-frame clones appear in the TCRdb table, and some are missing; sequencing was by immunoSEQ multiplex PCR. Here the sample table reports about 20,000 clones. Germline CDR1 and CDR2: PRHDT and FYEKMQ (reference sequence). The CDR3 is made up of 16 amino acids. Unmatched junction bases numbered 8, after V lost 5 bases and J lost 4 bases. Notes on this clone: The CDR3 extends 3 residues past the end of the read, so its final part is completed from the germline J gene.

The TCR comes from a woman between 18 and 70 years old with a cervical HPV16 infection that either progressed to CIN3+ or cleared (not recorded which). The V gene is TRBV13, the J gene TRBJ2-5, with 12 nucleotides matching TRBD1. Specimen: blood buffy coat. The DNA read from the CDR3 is TGTGCCAGCAGCCTAAGGGGACAGGGGGCTTTAGAGACC. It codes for CASSLRGQGALET. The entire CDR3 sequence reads CASSLRGQGALETQYF.